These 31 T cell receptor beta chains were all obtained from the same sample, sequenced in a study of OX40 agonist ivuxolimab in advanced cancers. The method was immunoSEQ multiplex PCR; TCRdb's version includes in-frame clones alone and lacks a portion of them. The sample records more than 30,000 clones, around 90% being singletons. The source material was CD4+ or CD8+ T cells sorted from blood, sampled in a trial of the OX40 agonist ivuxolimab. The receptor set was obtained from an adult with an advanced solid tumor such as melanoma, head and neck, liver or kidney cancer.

The CDR3 loop is CASSLAPGVGYEQYF. The CDR3 DNA reads as TGTGCCAGCAGCTTGGCCCCAGGGGTAGGGTACGAGCAGTACTTC. The chain links TRBV5-6 to TRBJ2-7; perhaps TRBD1 as D (6 bases). V lost 0 bases and J lost 4, with 14 bases in between. CDR3 length: 15 amino acids. Germline V CDR1 and CDR2: SGHDT, YYEEEE.

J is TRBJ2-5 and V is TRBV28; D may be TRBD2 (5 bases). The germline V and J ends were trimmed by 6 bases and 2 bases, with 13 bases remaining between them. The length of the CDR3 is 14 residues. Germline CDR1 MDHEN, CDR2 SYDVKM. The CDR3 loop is CASSYIRGQETQYF. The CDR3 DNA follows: TGTGCCAGCAGCTATATCCGGGGTCAAGAGACCCAGTACTTC.

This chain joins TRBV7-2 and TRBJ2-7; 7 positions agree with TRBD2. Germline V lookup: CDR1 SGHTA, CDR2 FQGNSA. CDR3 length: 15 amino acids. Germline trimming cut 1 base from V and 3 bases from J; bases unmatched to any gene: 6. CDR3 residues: CASSLVGGGVYEQYF. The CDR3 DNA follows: TGTGCCAGCAGCTTAGTTGGGGGAGGGGTCTACGAGCAGTACTTC.

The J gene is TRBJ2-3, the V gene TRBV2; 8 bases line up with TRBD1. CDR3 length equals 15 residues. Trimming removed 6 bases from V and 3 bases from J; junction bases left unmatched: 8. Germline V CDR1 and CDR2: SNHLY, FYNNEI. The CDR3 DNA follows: TGTGCCAGCAGCAGGACAGGGAGTTGGACAGATACGCAGTATTTT. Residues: CASSRTGSWTDTQYF.

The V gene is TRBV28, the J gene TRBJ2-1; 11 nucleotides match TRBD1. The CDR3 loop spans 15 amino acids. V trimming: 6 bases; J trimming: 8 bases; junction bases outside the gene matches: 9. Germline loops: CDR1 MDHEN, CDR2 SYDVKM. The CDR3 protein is CASSRSGTGGDEQFF. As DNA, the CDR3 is TGTGCCAGCAGCCGGTCCGGGACAGGGGGGGATGAGCAGTTCTTC. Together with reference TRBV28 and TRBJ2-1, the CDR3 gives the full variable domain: DVKVTQSSRYLVKRTGEKVFLECVQDMDHENMFWYRQDPGLGLRLIYFSYDVKMKEKGDIPEGYSVSREKKERFSLILESASTNQTSMYLCASSRSGTGGDEQFFGPGTRLTVL.

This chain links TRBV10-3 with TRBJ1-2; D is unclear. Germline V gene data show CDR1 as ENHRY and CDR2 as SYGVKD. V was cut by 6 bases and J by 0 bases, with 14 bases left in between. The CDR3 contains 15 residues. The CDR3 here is CAIRIPLVSNYGYTF. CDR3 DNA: TGTGCCATCAGAATCCCCCTAGTCTCTAACTATGGCTACACCTTC.

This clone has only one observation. The CDR3 region is CASSSSAGDTEAFF. The CDR3 nucleotides are TGTGCCAGCTCATCTAGCGCAGGGGACACTGAAGCTTTCTTT. This chain links TRBV18 with TRBJ1-1; the D gene is possibly TRBD1 (6 bases). The CDR3 is made up of 14 amino acids. Trimming left V 5 bases short and J 3 bases short, with 13 bases between. The germline V gene encodes CDR1 KGHSH and CDR2 LQKENI. Drawing the rest from reference TRBV18 and TRBJ1-1, the complete variable domain is NAGVMQNPRHLVRRRGQEARLRCSPMKGHSHVYWYRQLPEEGLKFMVYLQKENIIDESGMPKERFSAEFPKEGPSILRIQQVVRGDSAAYFCASSSSAGDTEAFFGQGTRLTVV.

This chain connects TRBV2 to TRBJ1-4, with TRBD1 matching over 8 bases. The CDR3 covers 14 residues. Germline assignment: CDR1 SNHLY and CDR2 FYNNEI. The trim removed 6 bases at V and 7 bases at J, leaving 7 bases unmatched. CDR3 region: CASSLRTGTEKLFF. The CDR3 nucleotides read TGTGCCAGCAGCCTAAGGACAGGGACTGAAAAACTGTTTTTT.

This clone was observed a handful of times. The CDR3 DNA sequence: TGTGCCAGCAGCGTACGGACAGGGAATGAAAAACTGTTTTTT. It is translated as CASSVRTGNEKLFF. The rearrangement uses TRBV9 and TRBJ1-4; TRBD1 matches 8 bases. CDR3 length equals 14 residues. Germline-derived CDR1 and CDR2 are SGDLS and YYNGEE. V lost 1 base to trimming and J lost 5 bases; unmatched junction nucleotides: 1.

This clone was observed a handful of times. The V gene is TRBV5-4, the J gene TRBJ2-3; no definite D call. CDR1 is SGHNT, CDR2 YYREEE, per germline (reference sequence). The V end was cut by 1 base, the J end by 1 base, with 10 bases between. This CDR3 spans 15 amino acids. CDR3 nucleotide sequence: TGTGCCAGCAGCTTGCGTGGGCTGCGCACAGATACGCAGTATTTT. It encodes CASSLRGLRTDTQYF.

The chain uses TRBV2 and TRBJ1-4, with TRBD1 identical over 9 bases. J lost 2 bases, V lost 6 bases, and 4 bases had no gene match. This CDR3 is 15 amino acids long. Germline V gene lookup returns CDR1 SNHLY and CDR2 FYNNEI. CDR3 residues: CASSRDRDTNEKLFF. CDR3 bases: TGTGCCAGCAGCCGGGACAGGGATACTAATGAAAAACTGTTTTTT. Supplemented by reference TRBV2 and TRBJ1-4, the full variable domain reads EPEVTQTPSHQVTQMGQEVILRCVPISNHLYFYWYRQILGQKVEFLVSFYNNEISEKSEIFDDQFSVERPDGSNFTLKIRSTKLEDSAMYFCASSRDRDTNEKLFFGSGTQLSVL.

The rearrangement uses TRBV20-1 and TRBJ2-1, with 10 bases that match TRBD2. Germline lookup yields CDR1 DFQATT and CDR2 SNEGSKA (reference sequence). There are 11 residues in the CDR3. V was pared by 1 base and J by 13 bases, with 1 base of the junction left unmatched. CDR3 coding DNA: TGCAGTGCTAGAGGGACTAGCGGACAGTTCTTC. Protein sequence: CSARGTSGQFF.

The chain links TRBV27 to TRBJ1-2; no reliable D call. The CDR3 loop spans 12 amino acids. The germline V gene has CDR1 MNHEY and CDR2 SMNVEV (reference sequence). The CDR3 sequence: CPSVLSNYGYTF. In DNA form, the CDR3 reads TGTCCTTCGGTCCTTTCTAACTATGGCTACACCTTC.

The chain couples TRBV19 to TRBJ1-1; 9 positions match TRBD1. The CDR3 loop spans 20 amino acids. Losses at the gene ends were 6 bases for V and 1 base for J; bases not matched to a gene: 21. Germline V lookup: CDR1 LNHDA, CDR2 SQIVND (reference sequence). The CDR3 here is CASRSRVSGQGLRRNTEAFF. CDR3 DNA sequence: TGTGCCAGTAGGTCGAGGGTGTCGGGACAGGGTCTTAGGAGGAACACTGAAGCTTTCTTT. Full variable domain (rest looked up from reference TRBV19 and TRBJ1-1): DGGITQSPKYLFRKEGQNVTLSCEQNLNHDAMYWYRQDPGQGLRLIYYSQIVNDFQKGDIAEGYSVSREKKESFPLTVTSAQKNPTAFYLCASRSRVSGQGLRRNTEAFFGQGTRLTVV.

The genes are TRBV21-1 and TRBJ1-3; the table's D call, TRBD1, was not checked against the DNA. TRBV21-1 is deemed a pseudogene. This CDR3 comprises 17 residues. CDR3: CASSKIPNRDPGNTIYF. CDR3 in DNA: TGTGCCAGCAGCAAGATCCCAAACAGGGACCCTGGAAACACCATATATTTT.

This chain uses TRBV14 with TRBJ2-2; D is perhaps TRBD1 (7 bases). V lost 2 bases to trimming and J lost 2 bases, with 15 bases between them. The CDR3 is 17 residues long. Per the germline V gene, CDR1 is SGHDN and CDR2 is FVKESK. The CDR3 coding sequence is TGTGCCAGCAGCCAAAGGAGGGGGCCCTCCAACACCGGGGAGCTGTTTTTT. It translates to CASSQRRGPSNTGELFF.

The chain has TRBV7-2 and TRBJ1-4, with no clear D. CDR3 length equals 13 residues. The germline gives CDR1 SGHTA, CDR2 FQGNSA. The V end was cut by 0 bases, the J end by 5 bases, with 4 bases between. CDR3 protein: CASSLASNEKLFF. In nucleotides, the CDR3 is TGTGCCAGCAGCTTAGCGAGCAATGAAAAACTGTTTTTT.

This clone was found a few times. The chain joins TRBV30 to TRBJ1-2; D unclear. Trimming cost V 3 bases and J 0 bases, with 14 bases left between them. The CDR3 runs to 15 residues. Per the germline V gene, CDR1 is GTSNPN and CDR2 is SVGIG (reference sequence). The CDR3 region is CAWSTLNIANYGYTF. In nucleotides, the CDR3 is TGTGCCTGGAGCACACTAAATATAGCTAACTATGGCTACACCTTC. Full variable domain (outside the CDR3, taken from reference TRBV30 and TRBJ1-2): SQTIHQWPATLVQPVGSPLSLECTVEGTSNPNLYWYRQAAGRGLQLLFYSVGIGQISSEVPQNLSASRPQDRQFILSSKKLLLSDSGFYLCAWSTLNIANYGYTFGSGTRLTVV.

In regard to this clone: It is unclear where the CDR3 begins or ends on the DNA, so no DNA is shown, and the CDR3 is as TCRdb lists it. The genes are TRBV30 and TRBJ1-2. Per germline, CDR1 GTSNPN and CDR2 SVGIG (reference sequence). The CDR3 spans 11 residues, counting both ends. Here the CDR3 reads CAFGAGYGYTF.

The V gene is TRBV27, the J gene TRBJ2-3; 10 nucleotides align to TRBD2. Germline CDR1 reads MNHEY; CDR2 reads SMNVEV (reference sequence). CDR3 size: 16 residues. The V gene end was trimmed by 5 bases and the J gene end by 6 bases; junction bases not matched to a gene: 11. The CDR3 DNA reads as TGTGCCAGCAGTGCCCTAGCGGGAGTCGGTGGCGATACGCAGTATTTT. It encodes CASSALAGVGGDTQYF.

For the CDR3, the DNA is TGTGCCAGCAGCTCGACCGACAGGGAGGCTGAAAAACTGTTTTTT. Translation: CASSSTDREAEKLFF. This chain uses TRBV5-6 with TRBJ1-4; 7 bases map to TRBD1. Germline CDR1 and CDR2: SGHDT and YYEEEE. The CDR3 consists of 15 residues. Losses at the gene ends were 3 bases for V and 7 bases for J; bases not matched to a gene: 9.

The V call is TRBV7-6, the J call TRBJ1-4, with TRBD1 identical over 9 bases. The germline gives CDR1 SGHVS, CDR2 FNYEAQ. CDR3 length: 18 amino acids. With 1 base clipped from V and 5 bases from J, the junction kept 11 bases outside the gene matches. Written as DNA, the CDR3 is TGTGCCAGCAGCTTAGAGTTGGTTAGGACAGGGGCCAATGAAAAACTGTTTTTT. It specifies CASSLELVRTGANEKLFF.

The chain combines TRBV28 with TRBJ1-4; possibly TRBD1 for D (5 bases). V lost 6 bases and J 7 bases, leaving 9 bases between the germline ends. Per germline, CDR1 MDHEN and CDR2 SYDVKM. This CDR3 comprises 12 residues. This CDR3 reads CASSRAVEKLFF. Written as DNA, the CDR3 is TGTGCCAGCAGCAGGGCCGTTGAAAAACTGTTTTTT.

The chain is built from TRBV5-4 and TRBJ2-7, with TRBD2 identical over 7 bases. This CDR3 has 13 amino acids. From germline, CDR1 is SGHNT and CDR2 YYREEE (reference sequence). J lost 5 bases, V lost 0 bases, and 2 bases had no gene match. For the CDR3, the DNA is TGTGCCAGCAGCTTGGTTGCGGGGGACGAGCAGTACTTC. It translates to CASSLVAGDEQYF.

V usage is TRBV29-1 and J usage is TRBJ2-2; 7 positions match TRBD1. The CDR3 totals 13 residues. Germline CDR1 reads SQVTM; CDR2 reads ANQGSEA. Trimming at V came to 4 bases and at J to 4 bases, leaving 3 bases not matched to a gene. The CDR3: CSVVKGATGELFF. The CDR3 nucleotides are TGCAGCGTTGTAAAGGGGGCCACCGGGGAGCTGTTTTTT.

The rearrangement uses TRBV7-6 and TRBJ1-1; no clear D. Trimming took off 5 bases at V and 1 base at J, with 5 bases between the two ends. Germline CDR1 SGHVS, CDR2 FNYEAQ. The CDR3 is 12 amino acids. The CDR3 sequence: CASSLKNTEAFF. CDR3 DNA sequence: TGTGCCAGCAGCCTAAAGAACACTGAAGCTTTCTTT.

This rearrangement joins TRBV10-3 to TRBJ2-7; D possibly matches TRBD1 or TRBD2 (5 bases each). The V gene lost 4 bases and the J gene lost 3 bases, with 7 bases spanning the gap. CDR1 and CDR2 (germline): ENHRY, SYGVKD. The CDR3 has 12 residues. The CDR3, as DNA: TGTGCCATCAGTGGGGGGATCTACGAGCAGTACTTC. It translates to CAISGGIYEQYF.

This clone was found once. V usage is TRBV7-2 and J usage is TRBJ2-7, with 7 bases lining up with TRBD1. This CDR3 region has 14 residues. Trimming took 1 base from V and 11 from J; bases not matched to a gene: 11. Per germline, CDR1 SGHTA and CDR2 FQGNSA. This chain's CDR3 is CASSLDRDRDRKYF. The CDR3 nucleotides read TGTGCCAGCAGCTTAGACCGGGACAGAGATCGAAAGTACTTC.

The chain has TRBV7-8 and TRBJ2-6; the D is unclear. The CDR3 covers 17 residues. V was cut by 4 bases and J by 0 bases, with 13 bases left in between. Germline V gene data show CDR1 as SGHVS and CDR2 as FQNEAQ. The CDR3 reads CASSSTPSRSGANVLTF. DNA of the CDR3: TGTGCCAGCAGCTCTACCCCCAGCCGCTCTGGGGCCAACGTCCTGACTTTC. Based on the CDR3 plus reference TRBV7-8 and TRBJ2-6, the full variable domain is GAGVSQSPRYKVAKRGQDVALRCDPISGHVSLFWYQQALGQGPEFLTYFQNEAQLDKSGLPSDRFFAERPEGSVSTLKIQRTQQEDSAVYLCASSSTPSRSGANVLTFGAGSRLTVL.

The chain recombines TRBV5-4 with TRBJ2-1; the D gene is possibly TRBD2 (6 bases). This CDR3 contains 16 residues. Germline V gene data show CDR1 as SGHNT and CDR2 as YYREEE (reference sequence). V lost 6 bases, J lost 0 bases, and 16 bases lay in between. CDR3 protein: CASTLGGMSSYNEQFF. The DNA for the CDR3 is TGTGCCAGCACCCTTGGGGGGATGAGCTCCTACAATGAGCAGTTCTTC. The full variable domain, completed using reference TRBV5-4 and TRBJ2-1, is ETGVTQSPTHLIKTRGQQVTLRCSSQSGHNTVSWYQQALGQGPQFIFQYYREEENGRGNFPPRFSGLQFPNYSSELNVNALELDDSALYLCASTLGGMSSYNEQFFGPGTRLTVL.

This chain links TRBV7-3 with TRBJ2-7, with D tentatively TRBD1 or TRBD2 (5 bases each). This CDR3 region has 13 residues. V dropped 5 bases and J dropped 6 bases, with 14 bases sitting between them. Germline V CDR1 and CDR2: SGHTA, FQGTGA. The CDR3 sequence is CASSRDRLGEQYF. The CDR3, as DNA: TGTGCCAGCAGCCGGGACCGCCTGGGCGAGCAGTACTTC.